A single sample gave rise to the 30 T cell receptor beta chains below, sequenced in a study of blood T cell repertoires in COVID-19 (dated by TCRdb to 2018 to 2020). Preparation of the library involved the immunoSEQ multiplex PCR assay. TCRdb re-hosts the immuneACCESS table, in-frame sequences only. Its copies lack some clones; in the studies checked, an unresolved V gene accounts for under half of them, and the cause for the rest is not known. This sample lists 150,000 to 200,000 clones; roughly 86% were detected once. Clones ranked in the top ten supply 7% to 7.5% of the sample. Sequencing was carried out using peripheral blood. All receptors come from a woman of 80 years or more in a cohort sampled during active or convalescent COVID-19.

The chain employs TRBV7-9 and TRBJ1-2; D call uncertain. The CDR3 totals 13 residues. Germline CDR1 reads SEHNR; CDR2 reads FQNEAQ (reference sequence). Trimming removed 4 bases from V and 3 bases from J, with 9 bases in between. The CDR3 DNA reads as TGTGCCAGCAGCTCATACGTAGACTATGGCTACACCTTC. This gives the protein CASSSYVDYGYTF.

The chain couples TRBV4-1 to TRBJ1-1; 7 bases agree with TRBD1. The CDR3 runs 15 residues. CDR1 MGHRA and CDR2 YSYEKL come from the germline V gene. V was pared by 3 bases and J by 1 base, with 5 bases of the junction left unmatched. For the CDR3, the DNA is TGCGCCAGCAGCCACGGGGACAGACAGAACACTGAAGCTTTCTTT. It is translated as CASSHGDRQNTEAFF.

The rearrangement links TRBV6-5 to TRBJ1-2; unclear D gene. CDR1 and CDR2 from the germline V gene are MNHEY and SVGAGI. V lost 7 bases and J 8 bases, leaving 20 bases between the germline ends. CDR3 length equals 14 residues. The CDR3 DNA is TGTGCCAGCACATGGCCCACACTGGAGATCGGCTACACCTTC. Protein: CASTWPTLEIGYTF.

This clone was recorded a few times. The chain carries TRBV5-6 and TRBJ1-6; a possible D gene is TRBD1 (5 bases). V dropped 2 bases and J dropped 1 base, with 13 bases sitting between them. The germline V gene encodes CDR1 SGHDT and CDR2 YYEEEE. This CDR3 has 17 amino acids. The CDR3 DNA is TGTGCCAGCAGCTTCGTCCCCGGGGGTTCCTATAATTCACCCCTCCACTTT. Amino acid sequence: CASSFVPGGSYNSPLHF.

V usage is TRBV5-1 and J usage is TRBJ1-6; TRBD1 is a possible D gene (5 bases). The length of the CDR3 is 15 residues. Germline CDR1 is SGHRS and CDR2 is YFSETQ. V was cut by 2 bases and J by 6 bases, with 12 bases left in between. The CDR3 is CASSLSGGVNSPLHF. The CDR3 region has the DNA TGCGCCAGCAGCTTATCGGGGGGTGTTAATTCACCCCTCCACTTT.

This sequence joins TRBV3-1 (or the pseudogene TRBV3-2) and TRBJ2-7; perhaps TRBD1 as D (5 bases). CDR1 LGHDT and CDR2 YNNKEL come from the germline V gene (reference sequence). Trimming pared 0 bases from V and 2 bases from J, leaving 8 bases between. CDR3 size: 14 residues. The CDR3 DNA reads TGTGCCAGCAGCCAAGAGGCCAGGGCCTACGAGCAGTACTTC. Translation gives CASSQEARAYEQYF.

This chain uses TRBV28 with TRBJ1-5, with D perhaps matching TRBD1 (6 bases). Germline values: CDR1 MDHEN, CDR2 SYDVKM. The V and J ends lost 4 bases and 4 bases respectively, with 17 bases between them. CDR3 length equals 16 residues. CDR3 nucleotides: TGTGCCAGCAGTTCTACCCCGGGACACCCAAATCAGCCCCAGCATTTT. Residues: CASSSTPGHPNQPQHF.

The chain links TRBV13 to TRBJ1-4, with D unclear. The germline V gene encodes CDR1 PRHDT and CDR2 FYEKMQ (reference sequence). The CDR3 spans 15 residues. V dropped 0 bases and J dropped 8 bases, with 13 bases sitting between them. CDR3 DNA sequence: TGTGCCAGCAGCTTAGGCAGTTCGGGTCGGGAAAAACTGTTTTTT. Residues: CASSLGSSGREKLFF. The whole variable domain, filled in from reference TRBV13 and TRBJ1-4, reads AAGVIQSPRHLIKEKRETATLKCYPIPRHDTVYWYQQGPGQDPQFLISFYEKMQSDKGSIPDRFSAQQFSDYHSELNMSSLELGDSALYFCASSLGSSGREKLFFGSGTQLSVL.

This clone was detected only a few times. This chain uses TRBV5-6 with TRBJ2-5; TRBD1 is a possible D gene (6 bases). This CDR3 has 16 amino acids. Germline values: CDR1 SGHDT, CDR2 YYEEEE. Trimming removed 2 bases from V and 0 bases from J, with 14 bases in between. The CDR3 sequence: CASSFLDSPYQETQYF. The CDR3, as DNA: TGTGCCAGCAGCTTCTTGGACAGCCCGTACCAAGAGACCCAGTACTTC.

CDR3: CASSARQGLGENIQYF. CDR3 nucleotide sequence: TGTGCCAGCTCAGCCCGACAGGGGTTGGGGGAAAACATTCAGTACTTC. This sequence joins TRBV18 and TRBJ2-4, with 8 bases that match TRBD1. CDR1 is KGHSH, CDR2 LQKENI, per germline. The CDR3 totals 16 residues. Trimming at V came to 5 bases and at J to 5 bases, leaving 11 bases not matched to a gene. The full variable domain, completed using reference TRBV18 and TRBJ2-4, is NAGVMQNPRHLVRRRGQEARLRCSPMKGHSHVYWYRQLPEEGLKFMVYLQKENIIDESGMPKERFSAEFPKEGPSILRIQQVVRGDSAAYFCASSARQGLGENIQYFGAGTRLSVL.

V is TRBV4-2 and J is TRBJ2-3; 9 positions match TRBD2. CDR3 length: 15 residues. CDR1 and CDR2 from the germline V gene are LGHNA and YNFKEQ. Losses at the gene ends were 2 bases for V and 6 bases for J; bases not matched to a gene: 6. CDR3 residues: CASSQLAGKADTQYF. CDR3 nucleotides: TGTGCCAGCAGCCAACTAGCGGGAAAGGCGGATACGCAGTATTTT.

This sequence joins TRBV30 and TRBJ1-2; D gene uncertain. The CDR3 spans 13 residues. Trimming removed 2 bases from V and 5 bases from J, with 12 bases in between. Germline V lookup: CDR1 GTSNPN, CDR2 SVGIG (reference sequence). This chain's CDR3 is CAWSIRVTYGYTF. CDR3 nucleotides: TGTGCCTGGAGTATCCGGGTCACGTATGGCTACACCTTC.

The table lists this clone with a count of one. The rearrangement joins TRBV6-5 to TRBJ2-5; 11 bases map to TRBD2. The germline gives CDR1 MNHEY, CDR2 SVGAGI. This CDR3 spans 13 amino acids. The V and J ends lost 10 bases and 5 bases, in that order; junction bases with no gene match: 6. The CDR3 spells CANSGRAWETQYF. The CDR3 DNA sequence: TGTGCCAATAGCGGGAGGGCCTGGGAGACCCAGTACTTC.

CDR3 bases: TGTGCCAGCCGAGGGGGTAGCGGGTGGATGGGAGATACGCAGTATTTT. Translating gives CASRGGSGWMGDTQYF. The genes are TRBV5-4 and TRBJ2-3; the D gene is possibly TRBD2 (7 bases). Germline CDR1 SGHNT, CDR2 YYREEE (reference sequence). Trimming shortened V by 7 bases and J by 5 bases, and 23 bases separated the two germline ends. The CDR3 is 16 residues long.

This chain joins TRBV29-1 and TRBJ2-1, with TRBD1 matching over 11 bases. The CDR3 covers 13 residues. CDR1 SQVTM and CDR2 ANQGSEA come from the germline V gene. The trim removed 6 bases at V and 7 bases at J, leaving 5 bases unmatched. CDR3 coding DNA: TGCAGCGTGGACGGGACAGGGGGGAATGAGCAGTTCTTC. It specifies CSVDGTGGNEQFF.

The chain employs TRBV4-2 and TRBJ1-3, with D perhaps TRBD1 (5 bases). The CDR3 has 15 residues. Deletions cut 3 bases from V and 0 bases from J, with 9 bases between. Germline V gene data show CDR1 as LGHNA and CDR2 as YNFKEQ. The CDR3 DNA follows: TGTGCCAGCAGCCAGACAGACCGCTCTGGAAACACCATATATTTT. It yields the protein CASSQTDRSGNTIYF.

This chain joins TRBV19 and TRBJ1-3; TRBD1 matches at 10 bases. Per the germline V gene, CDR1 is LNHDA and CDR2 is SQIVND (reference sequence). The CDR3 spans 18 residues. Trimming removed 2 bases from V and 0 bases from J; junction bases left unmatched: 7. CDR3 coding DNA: TGTGCCAGTAGTATAAAAGGGGACAGGGGTCGCTCTGGAAACACCATATATTTT. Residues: CASSIKGDRGRSGNTIYF.

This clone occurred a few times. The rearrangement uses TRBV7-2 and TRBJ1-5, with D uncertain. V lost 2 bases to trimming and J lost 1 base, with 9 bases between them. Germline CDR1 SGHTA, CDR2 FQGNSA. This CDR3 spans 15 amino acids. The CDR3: CASSLRFGSNQPQHF. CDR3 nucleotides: TGTGCCAGCAGCTTACGTTTCGGGAGCAATCAGCCCCAGCATTTT.

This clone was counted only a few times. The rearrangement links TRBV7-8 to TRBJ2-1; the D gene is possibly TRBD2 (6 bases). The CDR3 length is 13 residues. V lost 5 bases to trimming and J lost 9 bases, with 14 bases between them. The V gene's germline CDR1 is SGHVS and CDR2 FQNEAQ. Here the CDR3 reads CASSPIGSSEQFF. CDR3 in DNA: TGTGCCAGCAGCCCAATCGGGAGTAGTGAGCAGTTCTTC.

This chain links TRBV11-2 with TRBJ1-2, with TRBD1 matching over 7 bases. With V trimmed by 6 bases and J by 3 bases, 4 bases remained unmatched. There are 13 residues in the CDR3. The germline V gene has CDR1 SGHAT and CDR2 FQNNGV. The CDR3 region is CASRKTGHYGYTF. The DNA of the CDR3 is TGTGCCAGCAGAAAGACAGGGCACTATGGCTACACCTTC.

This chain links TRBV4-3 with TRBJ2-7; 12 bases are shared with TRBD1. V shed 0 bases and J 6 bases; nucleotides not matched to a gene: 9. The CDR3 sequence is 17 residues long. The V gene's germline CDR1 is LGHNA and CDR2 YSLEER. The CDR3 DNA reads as TGCGCCAGCAGCCAAGATGCAGGGGGACAGGGGGCTTTCGAGCAGTACTTC. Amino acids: CASSQDAGGQGAFEQYF.

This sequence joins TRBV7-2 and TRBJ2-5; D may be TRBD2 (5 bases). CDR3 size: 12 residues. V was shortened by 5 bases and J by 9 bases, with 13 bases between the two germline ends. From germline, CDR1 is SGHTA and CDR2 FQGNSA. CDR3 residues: CASSPRVRAQYF. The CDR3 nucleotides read TGTGCCAGCAGCCCCCGAGTGCGGGCCCAGTACTTC.

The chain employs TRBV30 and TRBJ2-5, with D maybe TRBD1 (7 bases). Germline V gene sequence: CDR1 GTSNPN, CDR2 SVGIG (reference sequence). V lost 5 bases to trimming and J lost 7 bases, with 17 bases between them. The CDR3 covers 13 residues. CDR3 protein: CAWAGGSRRTQYF. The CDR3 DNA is TGTGCCTGGGCAGGGGGGTCAAGACGGACCCAGTACTTC.

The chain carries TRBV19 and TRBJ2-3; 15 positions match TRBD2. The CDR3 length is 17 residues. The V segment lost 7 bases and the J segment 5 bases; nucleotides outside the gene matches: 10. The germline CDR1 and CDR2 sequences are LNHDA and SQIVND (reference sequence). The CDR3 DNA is TGTGCCAGTAAACCGGGACTAGCGGGAGGATGGAGAGATACGCAGTATTTT. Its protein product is CASKPGLAGGWRDTQYF.

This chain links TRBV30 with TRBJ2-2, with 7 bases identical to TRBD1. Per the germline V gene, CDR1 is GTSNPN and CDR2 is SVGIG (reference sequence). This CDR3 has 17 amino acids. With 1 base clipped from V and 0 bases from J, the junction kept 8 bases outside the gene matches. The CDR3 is CAWSAYQGETNTGELFF. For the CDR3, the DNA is TGTGCCTGGAGTGCCTATCAGGGGGAAACGAACACCGGGGAGCTGTTTTTT.

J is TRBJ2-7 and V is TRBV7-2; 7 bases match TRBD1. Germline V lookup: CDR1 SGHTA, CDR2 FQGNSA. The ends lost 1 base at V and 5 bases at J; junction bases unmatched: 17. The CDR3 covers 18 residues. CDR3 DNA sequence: TGTGCCAGCAGCTTAGGTCTTAGGGGACAGACCATGGTTGACGAGCAGTACTTC. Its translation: CASSLGLRGQTMVDEQYF.

CDR3 nucleotides: TGTGCCAGCAGCTCTTTTGGGAAGGGGCCGAACACTGAAGCTTTCTTT. It yields the protein CASSSFGKGPNTEAFF. This chain uses TRBV5-4 with TRBJ1-1; D may be TRBD1 (5 bases). Looked up from germline, CDR1 is SGHNT and CDR2 is YYREEE (reference sequence). The V end was cut by 3 bases, the J end by 1 base, with 16 bases between. The CDR3 has 16 amino acids.

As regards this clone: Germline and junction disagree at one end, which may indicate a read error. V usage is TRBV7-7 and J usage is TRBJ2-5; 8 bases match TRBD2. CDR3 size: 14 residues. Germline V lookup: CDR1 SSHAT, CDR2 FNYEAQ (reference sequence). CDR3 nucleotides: TGTGCTAGCAGCCTGACTAGCGCCGGAGGGACCCAGTACTTC. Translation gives CASSLTSAGGTQYF.

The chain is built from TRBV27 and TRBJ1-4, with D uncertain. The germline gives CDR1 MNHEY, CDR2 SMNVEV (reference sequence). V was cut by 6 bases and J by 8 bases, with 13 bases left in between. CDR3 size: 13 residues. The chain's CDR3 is CASRRGQEEKLFF. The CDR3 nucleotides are TGTGCCAGCAGGAGAGGGCAGGAAGAAAAACTGTTTTTT.

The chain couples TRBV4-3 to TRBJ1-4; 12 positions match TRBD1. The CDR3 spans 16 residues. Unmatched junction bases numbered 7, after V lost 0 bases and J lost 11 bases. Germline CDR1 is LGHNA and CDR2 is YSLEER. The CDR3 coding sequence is TGCGCCAGCAGCCAAGAAATCCGGGACAGGGGGCTCAAACTGTTTTTT. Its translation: CASSQEIRDRGLKLFF.